This T cell receptor (beta chain) comes out of a study of radiotherapy plus CTLA-4 blockade in lung cancer. This clone has only a few counts. Method: immunoSEQ multiplex PCR; TCRdb's copy keeps in-frame clones and lacks some. The data show about 26,000 clones, approximately 80% seen once. This CDR3 has 13 residues. V gave up 3 bases and J gave up 5 bases, with 11 bases separating them. Germline loops: CDR1 MNHEY, CDR2 SMNVEV (reference sequence). The TCR sequence derives from a human donor with non-small cell lung cancer that progressed on radiotherapy plus ipilimumab. The specimen comprised peripheral blood, sampled from a patient treated with radiotherapy plus ipilimumab. The rearrangement joins TRBV27 to TRBJ2-7; possibly TRBD1 for D (5 bases). The CDR3 DNA is TGTGCCAGCAGTTTGACCAGGGTCCACGAGCAGTACTTC. Protein sequence: CASSLTRVHEQYF.